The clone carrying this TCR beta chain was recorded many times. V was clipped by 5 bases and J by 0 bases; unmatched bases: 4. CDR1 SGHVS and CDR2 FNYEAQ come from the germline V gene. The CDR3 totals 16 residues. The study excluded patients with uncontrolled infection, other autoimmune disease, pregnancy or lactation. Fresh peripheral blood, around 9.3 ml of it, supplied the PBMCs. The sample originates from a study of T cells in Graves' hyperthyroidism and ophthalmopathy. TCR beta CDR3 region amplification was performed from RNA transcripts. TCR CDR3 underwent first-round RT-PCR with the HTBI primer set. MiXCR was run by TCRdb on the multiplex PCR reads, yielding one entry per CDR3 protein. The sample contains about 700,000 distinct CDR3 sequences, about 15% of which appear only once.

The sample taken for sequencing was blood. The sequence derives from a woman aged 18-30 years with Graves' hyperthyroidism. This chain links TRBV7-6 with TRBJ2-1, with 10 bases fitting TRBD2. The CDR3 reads CASSRLAGGSYNEQFF. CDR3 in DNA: TGTGCCAGCAGCCGCTTAGCGGGAGGCTCCTACAATGAGCAGTTCTTC.